This T cell receptor (beta chain) was profiled in a study of CD8 T cells in ankylosing spondylitis. V shed 1 base, J shed 3 bases, and the junction held 7 bases outside the gene matches. This CDR3 contains 15 residues. The germline gives CDR1 DFQATT, CDR2 SNEGSKA (reference sequence). One entry per CDR3 protein results from TCRdb running MiXCR on the 5' RACE reads. The sample includes roughly 120,000 distinct CDR3 sequences, over 6% of them seen just once. The study's findings and limits: Past research had described some motif variants in reactive arthritis synovial fluid and blood.

This clonotype appeared many times. What it binds is not known. V usage is TRBV20-1 and J usage is TRBJ1-2; 8 positions agree with TRBD1. Sequencing was performed on blood, either unsorted or a sorted T cell fraction (not recorded which). The origin of this receptor is a male donor with ankylosing spondylitis or in good health (not recorded which). The CDR3 DNA reads TGCAGTGCTAGAGGGACAGGGATAGAAGACTATGGCTACACCTTC. It encodes CSARGTGIEDYGYTF.